This T cell receptor (beta chain) was profiled in a study of radiation and T cells in renal cell carcinoma. Regarding time point: blood 4 weeks post-SBRT, at nephrectomy. The treatment is: 15 Gy SBRT to primary tumor, nephrectomy 4 weeks later. Profiled with immunoSEQ multiplex PCR; TCRdb holds only in-frame clones, not every one. This sample yields around 180,000 clones, of which around 89% are seen a single time; around 11% belongs to the top ten. This sequence originates from a woman in her forties or fifties with renal cell carcinoma. The sample here was blood, taken from a patient whose treatment included radiotherapy and nephrectomy.

The CDR3 nucleotides read TGTGCCAGCAGTTACGGCGGCGGGGTCAATGAGCAGTTCTTC. Translated, it gives CASSYGGGVNEQFF. The gene calls are TRBV6-5 and TRBJ2-1; a weak D match, TRBD2 (6 bases). Germline V gene lookup returns CDR1 MNHEY and CDR2 SVGAGI. V lost 2 bases and J lost 6, with 11 bases in between. The CDR3 loop spans 14 amino acids.